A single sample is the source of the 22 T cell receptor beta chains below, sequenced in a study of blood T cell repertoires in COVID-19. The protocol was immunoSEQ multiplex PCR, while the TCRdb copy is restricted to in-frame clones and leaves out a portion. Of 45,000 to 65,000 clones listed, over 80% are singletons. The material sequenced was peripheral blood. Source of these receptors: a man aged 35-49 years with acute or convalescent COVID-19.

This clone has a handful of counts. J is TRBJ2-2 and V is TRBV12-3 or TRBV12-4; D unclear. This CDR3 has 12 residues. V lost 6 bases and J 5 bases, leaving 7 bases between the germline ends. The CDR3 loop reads CASSATTGELFF. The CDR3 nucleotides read TGTGCCAGCAGCGCAACTACCGGGGAGCTGTTTTTT.

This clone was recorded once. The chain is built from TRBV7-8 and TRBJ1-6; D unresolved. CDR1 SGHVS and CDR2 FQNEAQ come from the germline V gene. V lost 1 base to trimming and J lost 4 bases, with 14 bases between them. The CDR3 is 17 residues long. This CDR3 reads CASSLVSRRGYNSPLHF. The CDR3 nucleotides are TGTGCCAGCAGCTTAGTATCCCGGCGGGGTTATAATTCACCCCTCCACTTT.

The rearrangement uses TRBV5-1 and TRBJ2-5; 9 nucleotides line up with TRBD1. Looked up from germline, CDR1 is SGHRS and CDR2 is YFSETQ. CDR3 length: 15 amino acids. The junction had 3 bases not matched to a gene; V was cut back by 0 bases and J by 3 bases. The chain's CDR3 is CASSLGDRVEETQYF. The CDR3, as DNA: TGCGCCAGCAGCTTGGGGGACAGGGTCGAAGAGACCCAGTACTTC.

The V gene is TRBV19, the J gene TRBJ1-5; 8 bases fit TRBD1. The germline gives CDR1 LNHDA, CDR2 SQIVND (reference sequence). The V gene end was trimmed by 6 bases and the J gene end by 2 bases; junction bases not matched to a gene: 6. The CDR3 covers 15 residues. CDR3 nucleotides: TGTGCCAGTAGGTCGGACAGGGCTGGCAATCAGCCCCAGCATTTT. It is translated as CASRSDRAGNQPQHF.

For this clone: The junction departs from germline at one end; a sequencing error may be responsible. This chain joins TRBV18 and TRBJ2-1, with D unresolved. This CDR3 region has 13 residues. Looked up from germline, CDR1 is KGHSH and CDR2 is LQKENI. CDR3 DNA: TGTGCCAGCTCAATGTGGGTTCACAATGAGCGGTTCTTC. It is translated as CASSMWVHNERFF.

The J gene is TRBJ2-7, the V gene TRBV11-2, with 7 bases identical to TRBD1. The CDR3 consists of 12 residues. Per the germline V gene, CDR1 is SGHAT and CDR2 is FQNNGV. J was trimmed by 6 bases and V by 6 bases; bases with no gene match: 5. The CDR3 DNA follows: TGTGCCAGCAGTACACAGGGGATCGAGCAGTACTTC. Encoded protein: CASSTQGIEQYF.

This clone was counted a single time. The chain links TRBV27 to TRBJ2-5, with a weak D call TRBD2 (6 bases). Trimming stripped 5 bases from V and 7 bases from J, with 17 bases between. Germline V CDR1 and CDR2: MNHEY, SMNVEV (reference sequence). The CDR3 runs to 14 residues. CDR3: CASSPDRGRGTQYF. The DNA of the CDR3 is TGTGCCAGCAGTCCTGATCGGGGGAGAGGGACCCAGTACTTC.

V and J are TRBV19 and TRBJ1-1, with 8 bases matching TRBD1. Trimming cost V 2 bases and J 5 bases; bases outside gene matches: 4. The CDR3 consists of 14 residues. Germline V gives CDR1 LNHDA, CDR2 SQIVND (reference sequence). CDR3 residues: CASSIQGATTEAFF. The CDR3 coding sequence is TGTGCCAGTAGTATACAGGGGGCAACTACTGAAGCTTTCTTT.

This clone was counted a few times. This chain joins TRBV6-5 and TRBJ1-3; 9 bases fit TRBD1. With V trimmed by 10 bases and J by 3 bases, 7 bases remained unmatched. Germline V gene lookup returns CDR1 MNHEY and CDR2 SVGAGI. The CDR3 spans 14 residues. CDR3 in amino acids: CATVRDRVGNTIYF. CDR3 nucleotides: TGTGCCACCGTCCGGGACAGGGTTGGAAACACCATATATTTT.

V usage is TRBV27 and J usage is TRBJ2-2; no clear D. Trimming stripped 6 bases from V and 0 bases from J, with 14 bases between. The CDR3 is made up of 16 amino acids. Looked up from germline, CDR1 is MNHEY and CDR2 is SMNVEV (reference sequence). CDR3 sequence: CASRRGSNANTGELFF. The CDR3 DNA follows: TGTGCCAGCAGACGAGGATCTAACGCGAACACCGGGGAGCTGTTTTTT.

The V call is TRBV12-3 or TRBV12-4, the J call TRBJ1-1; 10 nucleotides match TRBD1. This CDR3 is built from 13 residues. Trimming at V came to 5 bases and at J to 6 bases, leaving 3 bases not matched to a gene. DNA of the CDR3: TGTGCCAGCAGTCCAGGACAGGGGGCTGAAGCTTTCTTT. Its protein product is CASSPGQGAEAFF.

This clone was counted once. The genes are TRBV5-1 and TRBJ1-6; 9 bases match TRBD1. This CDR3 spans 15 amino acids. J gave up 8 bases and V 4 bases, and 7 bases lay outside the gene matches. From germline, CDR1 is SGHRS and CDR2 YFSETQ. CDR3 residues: CASSIGQGSYSPLHF. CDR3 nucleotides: TGCGCCAGCAGCATAGGACAGGGGTCTTATTCACCCCTCCACTTT.

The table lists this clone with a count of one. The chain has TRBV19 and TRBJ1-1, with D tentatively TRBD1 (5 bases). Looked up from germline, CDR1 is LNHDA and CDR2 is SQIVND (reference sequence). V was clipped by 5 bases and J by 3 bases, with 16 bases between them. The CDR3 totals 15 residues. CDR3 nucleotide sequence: TGTGCCAGTAGTGTTGGGGCAGGGTCGGACACTGAAGCTTTCTTT. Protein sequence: CASSVGAGSDTEAFF.

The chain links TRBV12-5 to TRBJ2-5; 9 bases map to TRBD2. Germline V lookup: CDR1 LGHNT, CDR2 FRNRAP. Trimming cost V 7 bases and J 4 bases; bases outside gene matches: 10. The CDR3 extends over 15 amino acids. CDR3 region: CASVGGAGGVETQYF. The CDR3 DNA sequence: TGTGCTAGTGTCGGCGGAGCGGGGGGAGTAGAGACCCAGTACTTC.

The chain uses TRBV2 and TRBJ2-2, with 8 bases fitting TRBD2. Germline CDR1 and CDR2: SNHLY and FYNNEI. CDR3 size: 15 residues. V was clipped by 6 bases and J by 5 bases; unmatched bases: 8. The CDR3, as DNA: TGTGCCAGCAGGAGGAGCGGGAGAGGGACCGGGGAGCTGTTTTTT. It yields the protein CASRRSGRGTGELFF.

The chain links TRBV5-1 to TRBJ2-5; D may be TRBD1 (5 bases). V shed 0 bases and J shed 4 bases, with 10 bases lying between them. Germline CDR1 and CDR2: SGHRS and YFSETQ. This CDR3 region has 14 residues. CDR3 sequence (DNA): TGCGCCAGCAGCTTGGATGGGGCACTAGAGACCCAGTACTTC. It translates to CASSLDGALETQYF.

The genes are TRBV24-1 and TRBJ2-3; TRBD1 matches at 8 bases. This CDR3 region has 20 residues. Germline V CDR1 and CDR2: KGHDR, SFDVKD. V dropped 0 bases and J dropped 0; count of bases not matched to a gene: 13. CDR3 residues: CATSDLGTGGFLPSTDTQYF. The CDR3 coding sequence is TGTGCCACCAGTGATTTGGGGACAGGAGGTTTTCTTCCTAGCACAGATACGCAGTATTTT.

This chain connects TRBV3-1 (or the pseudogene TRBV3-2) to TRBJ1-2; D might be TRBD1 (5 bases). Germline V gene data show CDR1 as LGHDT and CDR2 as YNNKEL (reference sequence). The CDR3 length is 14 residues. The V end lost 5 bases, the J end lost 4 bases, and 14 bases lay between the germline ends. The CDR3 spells CASSIGVGLYGYTF. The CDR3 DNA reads TGTGCCAGCAGCATAGGGGTAGGCCTCTATGGCTACACCTTC.

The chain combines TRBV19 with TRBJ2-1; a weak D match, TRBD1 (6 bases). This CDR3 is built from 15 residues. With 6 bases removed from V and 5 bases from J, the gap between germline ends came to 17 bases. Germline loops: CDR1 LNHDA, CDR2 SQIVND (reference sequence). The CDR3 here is CASSPFEQGNNEQFF. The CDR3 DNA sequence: TGTGCCAGTAGCCCATTCGAACAGGGAAACAATGAGCAGTTCTTC.

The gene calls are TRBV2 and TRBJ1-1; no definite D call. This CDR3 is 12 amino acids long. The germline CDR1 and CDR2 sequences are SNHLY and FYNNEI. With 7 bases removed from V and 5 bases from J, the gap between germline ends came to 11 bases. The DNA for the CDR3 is TGTGCCAGCACCCTAGAACGGACTGAAGCTTTCTTT. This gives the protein CASTLERTEAFF.

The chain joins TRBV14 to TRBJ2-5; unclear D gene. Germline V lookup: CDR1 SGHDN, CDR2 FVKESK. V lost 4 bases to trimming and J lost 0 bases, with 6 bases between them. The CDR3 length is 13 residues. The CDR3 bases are TGTGCCAGCAGCCGTTCATACCAAGAGACCCAGTACTTC. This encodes CASSRSYQETQYF.

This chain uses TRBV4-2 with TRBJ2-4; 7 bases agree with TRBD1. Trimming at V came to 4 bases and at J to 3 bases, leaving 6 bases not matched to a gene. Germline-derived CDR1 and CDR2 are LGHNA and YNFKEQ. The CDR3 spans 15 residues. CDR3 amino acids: CASSPTGRGKNIQYF. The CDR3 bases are TGTGCCAGCAGCCCGACAGGGCGAGGCAAAAACATTCAGTACTTC.